The clone carrying this TCR beta chain was found many times. Its antigen is unknown. The entry originates in a study of T cells in Graves' hyperthyroidism and ophthalmopathy. Study-wide findings and caveats: Model predictions of ophthalmopathy came a median around 6.5 months before onset. Blood also held most thyroid clonotypes expanded beyond 0.001.

RNA transcripts provided the source from which TCR beta CDR3 regions were amplified. With the HTBI primer set, the TCR CDR3 went through a first round of RT-PCR. TCRdb reanalysed the multiplex PCR reads using MiXCR and keeps one entry per CDR3 protein. This table has about 400,000 distinct CDR3 sequences, around 13% appearing once. This CDR3 spans 14 amino acids. The ends were cut back, 6 bases at V and 0 bases at J, with 9 bases in the middle. This receptor was obtained from a woman between 18 and 30 years old with Graves' hyperthyroidism. The V gene is TRBV12-3 or TRBV12-4, the J gene TRBJ1-3, with no clear D. Specimen: blood. The CDR3 here is CASRTDFSGNTIYF. The CDR3 DNA reads TGTGCCAGCAGGACCGATTTCTCTGGAAACACCATATATTTT.